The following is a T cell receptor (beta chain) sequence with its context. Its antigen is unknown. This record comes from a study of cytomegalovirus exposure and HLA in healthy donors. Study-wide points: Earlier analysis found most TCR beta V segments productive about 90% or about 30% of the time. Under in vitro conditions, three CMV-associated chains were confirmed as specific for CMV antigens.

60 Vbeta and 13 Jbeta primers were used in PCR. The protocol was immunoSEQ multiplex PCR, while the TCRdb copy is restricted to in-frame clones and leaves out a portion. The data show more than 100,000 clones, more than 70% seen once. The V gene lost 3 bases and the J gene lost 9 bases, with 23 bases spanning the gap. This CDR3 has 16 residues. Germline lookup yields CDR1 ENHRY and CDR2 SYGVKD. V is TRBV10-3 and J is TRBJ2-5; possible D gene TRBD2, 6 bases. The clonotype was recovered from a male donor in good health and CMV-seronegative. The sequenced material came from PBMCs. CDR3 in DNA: TGTGCCATCAGTGAAGAGGTGGGACTCCCGCAGGTCGCCCAGTACTTC. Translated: CAISEEVGLPQVAQYF.